This TCR beta chain was recorded in a study of blood T cell repertoires in COVID-19. The overall study: The United States, Italy and Spain provided the acute and convalescent COVID-19 samples. Nucleic acid was either cDNA or gDNA, and it came from T cells, B-cell-depleted T cells, or PBMCs.

The trim removed 3 bases at V and 2 bases at J, leaving 13 bases unmatched. Germline assignment: CDR1 MRHNA and CDR2 SNTAGT. The CDR3 spans 19 residues. As originally analysed: Amplification from reference gene primers served as the basis for estimated nucleated cell counts. Data came from immunoSEQ multiplex PCR; TCRdb stores just in-frame clones and leaves some out. The V and J calls and clone size come from that table; D and trimming were worked out from the DNA. The sample shows 100,000 to 120,000 clones, approximately 85% of them seen only once. The sequenced sample was peripheral blood. This clonotype originated in a human donor in a cohort sampled during active COVID-19. V usage is TRBV6-4 and J usage is TRBJ2-1; 10 positions agree with TRBD2. CDR3: CASSEEPPLAGAPYNEQFF. The CDR3, as DNA: TGTGCCAGCAGTGAAGAGCCACCCCTAGCGGGAGCCCCCTACAATGAGCAGTTCTTC.